The present T cell receptor (beta chain) was sequenced within a study of blood T cell repertoires in COVID-19. Study at large: Acute and convalescent COVID-19 specimens originated in the United States, Italy and Spain. The analysed material was cDNA or gDNA that came from T cells, B-cell-depleted T cells, or PBMCs.

Original handling: Reference gene primer amplification gave estimated nucleated cell counts. Sequenced by immunoSEQ multiplex PCR; TCRdb stores in-frame clones only, minus some. V, J and clone size derive from that table, while D and trimming were established from the DNA sequence. The sample lists approximately 350,000 clones, 65% to 85% occurring once. The CDR3 loop spans 15 amino acids. V dropped 1 base and J dropped 5; count of bases not matched to a gene: 5. CDR1 and CDR2 from the germline V gene are KGHSH and LQKENI. This chain connects TRBV18 to TRBJ2-7; TRBD1 matches at 10 bases. The source is a man aged 30 to 39 with active or convalescent COVID-19. Sequencing was performed on peripheral blood. CDR3 DNA: TGTGCCAGCTCACCACGTGGACAGGGGGGGAACGAGCAGTACTTC. It encodes CASSPRGQGGNEQYF.